Following are 18 T cell receptor beta chains from one sample sequenced in a study of T cell changes during pregnancy in multiple sclerosis. Method: immunoSEQ multiplex PCR; TCRdb's copy keeps in-frame clones and lacks some. Among approximately 30,000 clones listed, 89% were seen once. This sample comprised CD8+ T cells from peripheral blood mononuclear cells, obtained in the third trimester of pregnancy. All receptors come from a female donor with multiple sclerosis, enrolled in a pregnancy study.

This clone has only one observation. This CDR3 is CASSGLDSMNTEAFF. Written as DNA, the CDR3 is TGTGCCAGCAGTGGACTGGACAGCATGAACACTGAAGCTTTCTTT. The chain has TRBV5-6 and TRBJ1-1; a possible D gene is TRBD1 (6 bases). CDR1 and CDR2 (germline): SGHDT, YYEEEE. Trimming stripped 5 bases from V and 0 bases from J, with 14 bases between. The CDR3 length is 15 residues.

The chain uses TRBV27 and TRBJ1-5, with D possibly being TRBD1 (5 bases). The germline CDR1 and CDR2 sequences are MNHEY and SMNVEV (reference sequence). V was clipped by 4 bases and J by 0 bases, with 10 bases between them. This CDR3 is 15 amino acids long. The CDR3 sequence is CASSSTEYSNQPQHF. Here the CDR3 DNA reads TGTGCCAGCAGTTCGACAGAGTATAGCAATCAGCCCCAGCATTTT.

This clone was detected once. The rearrangement joins TRBV4-1 to TRBJ1-4; D gene unclear. CDR1 and CDR2 from the germline V gene are MGHRA and YSYEKL. The V gene lost 3 bases and the J gene lost 11 bases, with 16 bases spanning the gap. The CDR3 runs to 14 residues. CDR3 loop: CASSQEDGILKLFF. The DNA of the CDR3 is TGCGCCAGCAGCCAGGAGGATGGGATTTTGAAACTGTTTTTT.

For this clone: This CDR3 is also generated by other DNA sequences in the sample. The chain combines TRBV5-4 with TRBJ1-1, with 10 bases that match TRBD1. CDR3 length equals 15 residues. V lost 4 bases and J lost 1; bases outside the gene matches: 4. The germline CDR1 and CDR2 sequences are SGHNT and YYREEE (reference sequence). The CDR3 reads CASSPRTGGNTEAFF. The DNA of the CDR3 is TGTGCCAGCAGCCCCCGGACAGGGGGGAACACTGAAGCTTTCTTT.

The chain joins TRBV7-9 to TRBJ1-4; D perhaps matches TRBD1 (5 bases). Per the germline V gene, CDR1 is SEHNR and CDR2 is FQNEAQ (reference sequence). This CDR3 is 14 amino acids long. The V and J ends lost 5 bases and 7 bases respectively, with 14 bases between them. The CDR3 DNA reads as TGTGCCAGCAGCCGCCTAGCCGGGGGTGAAAAACTGTTTTTT. Residues: CASSRLAGGEKLFF.

The gene calls are TRBV5-6 and TRBJ2-7, with D maybe TRBD1 (5 bases). Germline CDR1 is SGHDT and CDR2 is YYEEEE. The CDR3 is made up of 12 amino acids. V lost 2 bases and J 4 bases, leaving 7 bases between the germline ends. The CDR3 bases are TGTGCCAGCAGCTTACAGGAGTACGAGCAGTACTTC. Its protein product is CASSLQEYEQYF.

This rearrangement joins TRBV5-1 to TRBJ2-6, with D possibly matching TRBD1 (5 bases). Trimming stripped 1 base from V and 3 bases from J, with 17 bases between. Germline V gene data show CDR1 as SGHRS and CDR2 as YFSETQ. This CDR3 has 18 amino acids. The CDR3 protein is CASSLRGSQTYGANVLTF. The CDR3 DNA reads as TGCGCCAGCAGCTTGAGGGGCAGCCAAACTTATGGGGCCAACGTCCTGACTTTC.

The chain joins TRBV28 to TRBJ1-4; 8 nucleotides align to TRBD1. The germline V gene has CDR1 MDHEN and CDR2 SYDVKM. V shed 7 bases and J 5 bases; nucleotides not matched to a gene: 9. The CDR3 has 15 residues. The CDR3 here is CASIPERTGNEKLFF. The CDR3 DNA reads TGTGCCAGCATTCCCGAACGGACAGGGAATGAAAAACTGTTTTTT.

By sample fraction, this clone is medium-sized. This chain connects TRBV7-9 to TRBJ2-5; 13 bases fit TRBD2. CDR1 is SEHNR, CDR2 FQNEAQ, per germline (reference sequence). The V gene end was trimmed by 4 bases and the J gene end by 5 bases; junction bases not matched to a gene: 10. The CDR3 has 17 residues. CDR3 bases: TGTGCCAGCAGCTCCGGACTAGCGGGGGCCAAGTGGGAGACCCAGTACTTC. Translated: CASSSGLAGAKWETQYF.

This clone was seen a single time. The gene calls are TRBV5-6 and TRBJ1-4; D unresolved. Trimming cost V 0 bases and J 12 bases, with 12 bases left between them. The CDR3 extends over 13 amino acids. CDR1 is SGHDT and CDR2 is YYEEEE in the germline V gene. The CDR3 DNA follows: TGTGCCAGCAGCTTGGATCCGGTTAGAGAACTGTTTTTT. This gives the protein CASSLDPVRELFF.

This clone has just one count. The chain links TRBV5-6 to TRBJ1-5, with no clear D. Germline V gives CDR1 SGHDT, CDR2 YYEEEE. The CDR3 consists of 15 residues. The V and J ends lost 1 base and 1 base respectively, with 9 bases between them. CDR3 region: CASSLSHYSNQPQHF. CDR3 nucleotide sequence: TGTGCCAGCAGCTTGTCACATTACAGCAATCAGCCCCAGCATTTT.

V gene TRBV5-1 combines with J gene TRBJ2-1, with 12 positions matching TRBD2. J lost 12 bases, V lost 6 bases, and 16 bases had no gene match. The CDR3 loop spans 16 amino acids. CDR1 is SGHRS and CDR2 is YFSETQ in the germline V gene. The chain's CDR3 is CASNPFSRTSGIGQFF. The CDR3 nucleotides read TGCGCCAGCAACCCCTTTTCCCGGACTAGCGGGATAGGGCAGTTCTTC. Together with reference TRBV5-1 and TRBJ2-1, the CDR3 gives the full variable domain: KAGVTQTPRYLIKTRGQQVTLSCSPISGHRSVSWYQQTPGQGLQFLFEYFSETQRNKGNFPGRFSGRQFSNSRSEMNVSTLELGDSALYLCASNPFSRTSGIGQFFGPGTRLTVL.

The chain combines TRBV7-2 with TRBJ2-1; 7 nucleotides line up with TRBD2. The ends lost 5 bases at V and 7 bases at J; junction bases unmatched: 11. Germline loops: CDR1 SGHTA, CDR2 FQGNSA. The CDR3 extends over 15 amino acids. The CDR3 DNA reads as TGTGCCAGCAGCAACGGACTAGTTGGTCGGAATGAGCAGTTCTTC. It translates to CASSNGLVGRNEQFF.

The V call is TRBV27, the J call TRBJ2-7; D is undetermined. Between the trimmed V and J ends, which lost 6 bases and 3 bases, there was a span of 6 bases. The CDR3 covers 11 residues. Germline CDR1 reads MNHEY; CDR2 reads SMNVEV (reference sequence). The CDR3 bases are TGTGCCAGCAGGTCCGGCTACGAGCAGTACTTC. It translates to CASRSGYEQYF.

V and J are TRBV5-1 and TRBJ1-1; 7 bases align to TRBD1. J gave up 8 bases and V 2 bases, and 9 bases lay outside the gene matches. Germline lookup yields CDR1 SGHRS and CDR2 YFSETQ. The CDR3 totals 14 residues. The CDR3 bases are TGCGCCAGCAGCTTTCCCACCTCGACAGGGGAAGCTTTCTTT. Protein: CASSFPTSTGEAFF.

This clone was picked up one time. This CDR3 reads CASSPMTGQGEQYF. For the CDR3, the DNA is TGTGCCAGCAGTCCTATGACAGGACAAGGGGAGCAGTACTTC. The chain carries TRBV27 and TRBJ2-7; the D gene is possibly TRBD1 (6 bases). The ends were cut back, 5 bases at V and 7 bases at J, with 18 bases in the middle. This CDR3 has 14 amino acids. Germline lookup yields CDR1 MNHEY and CDR2 SMNVEV (reference sequence).

The chain recombines TRBV5-5 with TRBJ1-5, with 7 nucleotides matching TRBD1. Germline CDR1 reads SGHKS; CDR2 reads YYEKEE (reference sequence). The ends lost 0 bases at V and 13 bases at J; junction bases unmatched: 10. The CDR3 runs to 14 residues. CDR3 DNA: TGTGCCAGCAGCTTGGGGGACAGCCTCTTACAGCAGCATTTT. Translated: CASSLGDSLLQQHF.

The chain has TRBV27 and TRBJ2-7, with TRBD1 matching 7 bases. The CDR3 contains 16 residues. The germline V gene has CDR1 MNHEY and CDR2 SMNVEV (reference sequence). Losses at the gene ends were 4 bases for V and 4 bases for J; bases not matched to a gene: 13. The DNA of the CDR3 is TGTGCCAGCAGTTCCCTCACCGGGACAGACAAGTACGAGCAGTACTTC. It translates to CASSSLTGTDKYEQYF.